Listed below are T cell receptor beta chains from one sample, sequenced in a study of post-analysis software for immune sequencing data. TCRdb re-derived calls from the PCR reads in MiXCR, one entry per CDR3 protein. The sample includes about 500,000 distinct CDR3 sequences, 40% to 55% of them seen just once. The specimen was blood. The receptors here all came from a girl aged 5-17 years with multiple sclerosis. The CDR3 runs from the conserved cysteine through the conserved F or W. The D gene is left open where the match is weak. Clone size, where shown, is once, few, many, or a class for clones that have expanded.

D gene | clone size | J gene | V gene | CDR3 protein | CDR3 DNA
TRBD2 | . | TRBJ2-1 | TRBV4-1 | CASSQEVAGGREQFF | TGCGCCAGCAGCCAAGAGGTAGCGGGAGGGAGGGAGCAGTTCTTC
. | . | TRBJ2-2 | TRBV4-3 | CASSQDLFWRDGMVTGELFF | TGCGCCAGCAGCCAAGATTTATTTTGGAGGGACGGGATGGTCACCGGGGAGCTGTTTTTT
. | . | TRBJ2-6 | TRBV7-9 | CASSQGRDFSGANVLTF | TGTGCCAGCAGTCAGGGACGGGACTTCTCTGGGGCCAACGTCCTGACTTTC
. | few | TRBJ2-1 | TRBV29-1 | CSVLRGGNEQFF | TGCAGCGTTCTCAGGGGAGGCAATGAGCAGTTCTTC
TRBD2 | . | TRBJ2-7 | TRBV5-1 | CASSPLAGGSHEQYF | TGCGCCAGCAGCCCGCTAGCGGGAGGTTCCCACGAGCAGTACTTC
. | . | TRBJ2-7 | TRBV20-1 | CSARAFPGPPYEQYF | TGCAGTGCTAGAGCCTTCCCGGGACCTCCCTACGAGCAGTACTTC
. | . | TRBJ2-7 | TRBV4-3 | CASSQETAGDGGYEQYF | TGCGCCAGCAGCCAAGAAACGGCCGGGGATGGGGGCTACGAGCAGTACTTC
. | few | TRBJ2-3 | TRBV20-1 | CSAREGSSTDTQYF | TGCAGTGCGCGTGAGGGCTCTAGCACAGATACGCAGTATTTT
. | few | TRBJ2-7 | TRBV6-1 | CASSVRTQGVYEQYF | TGTGCCAGCAGTGTACGGACTCAGGGAGTTTACGAGCAGTACTTC
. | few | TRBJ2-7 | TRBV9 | CASSSGVFSYEQYF | TGTGCCAGCAGCTCCGGGGTTTTCTCCTACGAGCAGTACTTC
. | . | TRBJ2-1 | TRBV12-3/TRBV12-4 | CASSPRLGSNEQFF | TGTGCCAGCAGTCCTAGACTAGGTTCGAATGAGCAGTTCTTC
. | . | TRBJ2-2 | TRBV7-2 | CASSRGSGEGELFF | TGTGCCAGCAGCCGAGGGTCTGGAGAGGGGGAGCTGTTTTTT
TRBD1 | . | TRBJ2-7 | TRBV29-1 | CSVEGQGANEQYF | TGCAGCGTTGAAGGACAGGGGGCGAACGAGCAGTACTTC
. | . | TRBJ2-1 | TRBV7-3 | CASRSASSYNEQFF | TGTGCCAGCCGGAGCGCCAGCTCCTACAATGAGCAGTTCTTC
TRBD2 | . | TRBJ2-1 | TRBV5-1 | CASAPGGGYNEQFF | TGCGCCAGCGCCCCTGGCGGGGGATACAATGAGCAGTTCTTC
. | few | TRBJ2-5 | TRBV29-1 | CSVEGDNQETQYF | TGCAGCGTTGAAGGCGACAACCAAGAGACCCAGTACTTC
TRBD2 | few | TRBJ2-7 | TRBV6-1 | CASSAREGLSSEQYF | TGTGCCAGCAGTGCCCGGGAGGGCCTGTCGAGCGAGCAGTACTTC
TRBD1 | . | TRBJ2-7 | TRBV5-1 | CASSVSDRVREQYF | TGCGCCAGCAGCGTATCGGACAGGGTCCGCGAGCAGTACTTC
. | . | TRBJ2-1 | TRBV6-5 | CASQGTGPRNEQFF | TGTGCCAGTCAAGGGACGGGACCCCGCAATGAGCAGTTCTTC
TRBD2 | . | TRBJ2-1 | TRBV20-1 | CSALSSGRANEQFF | TGCAGTGCCCTATCTAGCGGGAGGGCCAATGAGCAGTTCTTC
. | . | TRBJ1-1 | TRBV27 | CASSSTTVNTGAFF | TGTGCCAGCAGTTCGACAACAGTGAACACTGGAGCTTTCTTT
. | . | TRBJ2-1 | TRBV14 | CASSQRGGGSSYNEQFF | TGTGCCAGCAGCCAAAGAGGGGGTGGGAGCTCCTACAATGAGCAGTTCTTC
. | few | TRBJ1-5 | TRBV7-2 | CASSLAVTGVGSNQPQHF | TGTGCCAGCAGCTTAGCTGTAACCGGGGTAGGGAGCAATCAGCCCCAGCATTTT
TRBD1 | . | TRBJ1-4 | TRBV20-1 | CSARIGQGEKLFF | TGCAGTGCTAGAATAGGACAGGGGGAAAAACTGTTTTTT
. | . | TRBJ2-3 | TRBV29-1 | CSVALRHTDTQYF | TGCAGCGTTGCTCTGAGACACACAGATACGCAGTATTTT
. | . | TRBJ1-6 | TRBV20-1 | CSASDIDNSPLHF | TGCAGTGCTTCCGACATTGATAATTCACCCCTCCACTTT
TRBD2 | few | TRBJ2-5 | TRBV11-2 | CASRGLERTQYF | TGTGCCAGCAGAGGACTAGAGAGGACCCAGTACTTC
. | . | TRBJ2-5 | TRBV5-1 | CASSHTGTQKETQYF | TGCGCCAGCAGCCATACCGGGACACAAAAAGAGACCCAGTACTTC
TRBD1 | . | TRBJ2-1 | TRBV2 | CASSELGQGMNEQFF | TGTGCCAGCAGTGAATTGGGACAGGGGATGAATGAGCAGTTCTTC
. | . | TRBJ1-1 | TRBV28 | CASIDRLNTEAFF | TGTGCCAGCATCGACAGGTTGAACACTGAAGCTTTCTTT
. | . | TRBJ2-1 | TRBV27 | CASSWANEQFF | TGTGCCAGCAGTTGGGCCAATGAGCAGTTCTTC
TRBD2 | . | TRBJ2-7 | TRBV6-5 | CASSYSLASGLYPEQYF | TGTGCCAGCAGTTACTCGCTGGCTAGCGGTCTATATCCCGAGCAGTACTTC
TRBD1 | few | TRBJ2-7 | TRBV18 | CASSPGTDNYEQYF | TGTGCCAGCTCACCGGGGACAGATAACTACGAGCAGTACTTC
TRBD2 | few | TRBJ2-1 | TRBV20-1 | CSARRLAGGNEQFF | TGCAGTGCTAGAAGACTAGCGGGAGGCAATGAGCAGTTCTTC
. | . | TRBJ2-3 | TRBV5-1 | CASSLTGTGQQYF | TGCGCCAGCAGCTTGACGGGCACCGGGCAGCAGTATTTT
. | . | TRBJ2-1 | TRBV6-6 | CASSSGESSYNEQFF | TGTGCCAGCAGTTCTGGGGAGAGCTCCTACAATGAGCAGTTCTTC
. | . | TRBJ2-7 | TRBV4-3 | CASSQDKGMGYEQYF | TGCGCCAGCAGCCAAGATAAAGGTATGGGCTACGAGCAGTACTTC
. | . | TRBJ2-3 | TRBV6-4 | CASSDGQVGTDTQYF | TGTGCCAGCAGTGACGGGCAAGTGGGCACAGATACGCAGTATTTT
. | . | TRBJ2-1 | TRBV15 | CATSPGATTREQFF | TGTGCCACCAGCCCAGGTGCGACGACCAGGGAGCAGTTCTTC
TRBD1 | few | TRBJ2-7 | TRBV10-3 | CAISESVTGNNEQYF | TGTGCCATCAGTGAGTCGGTGACAGGGAACAACGAGCAGTACTTC
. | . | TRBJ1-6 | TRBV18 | CASSLNNSPLHF | TGTGCCAGCTCTCTTAATAATTCACCCCTCCACTTT
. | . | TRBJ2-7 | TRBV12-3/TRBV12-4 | CAGSFSASDSYEQYF | TGTGCCGGCAGTTTCTCCGCTAGCGACTCCTACGAGCAGTACTTC
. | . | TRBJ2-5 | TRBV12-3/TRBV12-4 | CASSPTRGPFPAYQETQYF | TGTGCCAGCAGTCCCACCCGAGGGCCCTTCCCCGCTTACCAAGAGACCCAGTACTTC
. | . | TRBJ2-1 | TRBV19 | CASSLEGRDNEQFF | TGTGCCAGTAGTCTAGAGGGACGGGACAATGAGCAGTTCTTC
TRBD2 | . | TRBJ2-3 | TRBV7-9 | CASSSLAGGVRTDTQYF | TGTGCCAGCAGCTCCCTAGCGGGAGGGGTCCGCACAGATACGCAGTATTTT
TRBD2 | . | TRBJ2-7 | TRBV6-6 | CASSYRAGGEQYF | TGTGCCAGCAGTTACCGAGCGGGAGGCGAGCAGTACTTC
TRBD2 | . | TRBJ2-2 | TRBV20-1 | CSARPGTSVYTGELFF | TGCAGTGCTAGGCCCGGGACTAGCGTATACACCGGGGAGCTGTTTTTT
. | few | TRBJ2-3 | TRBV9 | CASSVVGGETDTQYF | TGTGCCAGCAGCGTAGTTGGGGGCGAGACAGATACGCAGTATTTT
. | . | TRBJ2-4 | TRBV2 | CASSEARGLAKNIQYF | TGTGCCAGCAGTGAAGCTCGGGGGCTAGCCAAAAACATTCAGTACTTC
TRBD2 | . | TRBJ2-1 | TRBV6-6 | CASRGGSAYNEQFF | TGTGCCAGCAGGGGCGGGAGCGCCTACAATGAGCAGTTCTTC
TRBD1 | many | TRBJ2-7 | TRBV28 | CASSLGQFYEQYF | TGTGCCAGCAGCTTGGGACAGTTCTACGAGCAGTACTTC
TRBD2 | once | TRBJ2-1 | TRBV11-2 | CASSQRSSGGYNEQFF | TGTGCCAGCAGCCAAAGGTCTAGCGGGGGCTACAATGAGCAGTTCTTC
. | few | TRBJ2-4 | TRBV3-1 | CASSRTEMSLAKNIQYF | TGTGCCAGCAGCCGCACAGAAATGTCGCTAGCCAAAAACATTCAGTACTTC